This record covers a single T cell receptor (beta chain). Its specificity is unknown. This record belongs to a study of identical twins. This CDR3 is 16 amino acids long. Germline CDR1 and CDR2: SEHNR and FQNEAQ (reference sequence). The V end was cut by 0 bases, the J end by 1 base, with 12 bases between. TCRdb fed the 5' RACE reads into MiXCR, producing one record per CDR3 protein. The table has 1,800,000 or so distinct CDR3 sequences, around 33% seen once; the top ten hold about 0.27%. Study outcomes and limitations: In cord blood, abundant beta clonotypes had fewer insertions; memory showed no trend.

J is TRBJ1-2 and V is TRBV7-9; D is unresolved. This sequence was found in a newborn girl in good health. Sequenced: cord blood. The CDR3 DNA reads as TGTGCCAGCAGCTTAGCGCGAACACGCGTTAACTATGGCTACACCTTC. Translating it yields CASSLARTRVNYGYTF.